The present T cell receptor (beta chain) was sequenced within a study of T cell responses to AZD1222 COVID-19 vaccine. Regarding the study as a whole: Spike was spanned by vaccine-associated CD4 TCRs, which were dominant at 160-218 and 743-854. Samples come after the peak T cell response, not at day 14. The reported proportion of spike-specific TCRs targeting unmutated variant regions was nearly half.

Sequencing used immunoSEQ multiplex PCR; TCRdb keeps in-frame clones, though not all of them. Among about 170,000 clones listed, around nine tenths were seen once. Germline CDR1 and CDR2: DFQATT and SNEGSKA (reference sequence). This CDR3 is built from 10 residues. This clone was detected once. Its antigen remains unidentified. Pooled in the analysis were second doses at about 4 or about 12 weeks. The starting material was peripheral blood, obtained 28 days after the second AZD1222 dose. The sequence came from an adult who received the AZD1222 COVID-19 vaccine. This sequence joins TRBV20-1 and TRBJ1-2, with D unresolved. The CDR3 sequence is CKAGNDGYTF. The CDR3, as DNA: TGCAAGGCCGGGAACGATGGCTACACCTTC.